This passage covers 27 T cell receptor beta chains from one sample sequenced in a study of blood T cell repertoires in COVID-19. TCRdb keeps only in-frame clones here, not all; method: immunoSEQ multiplex PCR. The data hold fewer than 200,000 clones, with approximately 82% observed a single time. Input material: PBMCs or T cells enriched from blood (not recorded which). The receptors shown here come from a woman aged 50 to 60 in a cohort exposed to, infected with or recovered from COVID-19 (not recorded which).

This sequence joins TRBV7-9 and TRBJ2-3; 7 bases align to TRBD2. J gave up 0 bases and V 6 bases, and 12 bases lay outside the gene matches. Germline lookup yields CDR1 SEHNR and CDR2 FQNEAQ (reference sequence). This CDR3 spans 17 amino acids. The CDR3 sequence: CASRLHPSGTSTDTQYF. CDR3 sequence (DNA): TGTGCCAGCAGACTTCATCCGAGCGGGACTAGCACAGATACGCAGTATTTT.

For the CDR3, the DNA is TGTGCCAGCAGTCCCGGTAGGGGTAACTATGGCTACACCTTC. It codes for CASSPGRGNYGYTF. The rearrangement uses TRBV25-1 and TRBJ1-2; D possibly corresponds to TRBD1 (5 bases). The germline V gene has CDR1 MGHDK and CDR2 SYGVNS. CDR3 length equals 14 residues. The V end lost 5 bases, the J end lost 1 base, and 11 bases lay between the germline ends.

The chain couples TRBV28 to TRBJ2-7, with D perhaps matching TRBD1 (6 bases). Germline CDR1 reads MDHEN; CDR2 reads SYDVKM. With 6 bases removed from V and 2 bases from J, the gap between germline ends came to 23 bases. The CDR3 contains 17 residues. In DNA, the CDR3 is TGTGCCAGCAGCCTACTATTACAGGGCCCCGGGGCCTACGAGCAGTACTTC. Protein: CASSLLLQGPGAYEQYF.

V usage is TRBV7-9 and J usage is TRBJ2-3; a weak D match, TRBD1 (5 bases). V was trimmed by 1 base and J by 1 base, leaving 6 bases between them. Looked up from germline, CDR1 is SEHNR and CDR2 is FQNEAQ (reference sequence). The length of the CDR3 is 14 residues. The CDR3 sequence is CASSLGQRTDTQYF. The CDR3 nucleotides read TGTGCCAGCAGCTTAGGACAGCGCACAGATACGCAGTATTTT.

V usage is TRBV7-2 and J usage is TRBJ2-7, with 10 bases that match TRBD2. This CDR3 has 17 amino acids. Germline lookup yields CDR1 SGHTA and CDR2 FQGNSA. V gave up 6 bases and J gave up 0 bases; unmatched junction bases: 11. The DNA of the CDR3 is TGTGCCAGCAGGTTTGAAATAGCGGGAGGCCGCTCCTACGAGCAGTACTTC. Translating gives CASRFEIAGGRSYEQYF.

As DNA, the CDR3 is TGTGCCAGCAGTCGGACAGGGGACACAGATACGCAGTATTTT. Protein sequence: CASSRTGDTDTQYF. The chain is built from TRBV28 and TRBJ2-3; 9 positions match TRBD1. With 5 bases clipped from V and 2 bases from J, the junction kept 2 bases outside the gene matches. Germline CDR1 is MDHEN and CDR2 is SYDVKM. The CDR3 has 14 residues.

This clone was found once. The gene calls are TRBV28 and TRBJ1-3, with D perhaps matching TRBD1 (5 bases). The CDR3 contains 16 residues. Germline CDR1 reads MDHEN; CDR2 reads SYDVKM. V was pared by 4 bases and J by 3 bases, with 16 bases between. CDR3 in DNA: TGTGCCAGCAGTTCCTCCGGGGGTAATTATGGAAACACCATATATTTT. It specifies CASSSSGGNYGNTIYF. Supplemented by reference TRBV28 and TRBJ1-3, the full variable domain reads DVKVTQSSRYLVKRTGEKVFLECVQDMDHENMFWYRQDPGLGLRLIYFSYDVKMKEKGDIPEGYSVSREKKERFSLILESASTNQTSMYLCASSSSGGNYGNTIYFGEGSWLTVV.

The rearrangement joins TRBV27 to TRBJ2-2, with 7 bases matching TRBD2. Germline CDR1 and CDR2: MNHEY and SMNVEV (reference sequence). The junction had 7 bases not matched to a gene; V was cut back by 6 bases and J by 3 bases. The length of the CDR3 is 15 residues. CDR3 bases: TGTGCCAGCAGAGGGGACTACCCCTACACCGGGGAGCTGTTTTTT. Residues: CASRGDYPYTGELFF.

This chain joins TRBV5-1 and TRBJ2-2; D is unresolved. CDR3 length: 15 residues. CDR1 and CDR2 (germline): SGHRS, YFSETQ. V was pared by 0 bases and J by 4 bases, with 10 bases between. The CDR3 DNA follows: TGCGCCAGCAGCTTGGGTACAGCAGCCACCGGGGAGCTGTTTTTT. Translating it yields CASSLGTAATGELFF.

The V and J genes are TRBV30 and TRBJ1-2; 8 nucleotides line up with TRBD1. The CDR3 has 14 residues. Germline trimming cut 3 bases from V and 2 bases from J; bases unmatched to any gene: 5. Germline V gene sequence: CDR1 GTSNPN, CDR2 SVGIG (reference sequence). CDR3 sequence: CAWRPPGGNYGYTF. The DNA for the CDR3 is TGTGCCTGGAGGCCCCCAGGGGGCAACTATGGCTACACCTTC.

The rearrangement joins TRBV2 to TRBJ1-4, with a weak D call TRBD1 (6 bases). CDR3 size: 16 residues. CDR1 SNHLY and CDR2 FYNNEI come from the germline V gene. V lost 2 bases and J 5 bases, leaving 15 bases between the germline ends. The CDR3 is CASSELSLQGNEKLFF. CDR3 nucleotide sequence: TGTGCCAGCAGTGAATTATCGTTACAGGGAAATGAAAAACTGTTTTTT.

The rearrangement links TRBV5-8 to TRBJ2-3, with 13 bases matching TRBD2. The CDR3 extends over 16 amino acids. Germline lookup yields CDR1 SGHTS and CDR2 YDEGEE. Germline trimming cut 2 bases from V and 4 bases from J; bases unmatched to any gene: 4. The CDR3 loop reads CASSLGLAGEADTQYF. Here the CDR3 DNA reads TGTGCCAGCAGCTTAGGACTAGCGGGAGAGGCAGATACGCAGTATTTT. The full variable domain, completed using reference TRBV5-8 and TRBJ2-3, is EAGVTQSPTHLIKTRGQQATLRCSPISGHTSVYWYQQALGLGLQFLLWYDEGEERNRGNFPPRFSGRQFPNYSSELNVNALELEDSALYLCASSLGLAGEADTQYFGPGTRLTVL.

This chain links TRBV6-2 or TRBV6-3 with TRBJ1-4; 7 positions match TRBD1. The J segment lost 8 bases and the V segment lost 6 bases, leaving 15 bases of the junction unmatched. The CDR3 loop spans 16 amino acids. Germline V CDR1 and CDR2: MNHEY, SVGEGT. This CDR3 is CASSTRRQGGDEKLFF. The CDR3 nucleotides are TGTGCCAGCAGCACCCGACGACAGGGTGGGGACGAAAAACTGTTTTTT.

The chain is built from TRBV5-1 and TRBJ2-3, with 7 bases identical to TRBD1. CDR3 length: 14 amino acids. Germline-derived CDR1 and CDR2 are SGHRS and YFSETQ. V trimming: 3 bases; J trimming: 4 bases; junction bases outside the gene matches: 5. The CDR3 loop is CASSSRQGSDTQYF. For the CDR3, the DNA is TGCGCCAGCAGCTCCAGACAGGGTTCAGATACGCAGTATTTT.

The chain employs TRBV7-3 and TRBJ2-3; 7 bases agree with TRBD1. J was trimmed by 3 bases and V by 5 bases; bases with no gene match: 8. The CDR3 sequence is 15 residues long. Germline loops: CDR1 SGHTA, CDR2 FQGTGA. The CDR3 loop is CASSPQGHITDTQYF. DNA for the CDR3: TGTGCCAGCAGCCCACAGGGGCATATTACAGATACGCAGTATTTT.

This clone was picked up many times. The chain has TRBV28 and TRBJ1-5, with D maybe TRBD1 (5 bases). The germline CDR1 and CDR2 sequences are MDHEN and SYDVKM. Trimming removed 3 bases at V and 7 bases at J, with 10 bases between. The CDR3 is made up of 13 amino acids. The CDR3 spells CASSLSGEQPQHF. The CDR3 coding sequence is TGTGCCAGCAGTTTGTCGGGGGAACAGCCCCAGCATTTT.

The chain couples TRBV9 to TRBJ2-3, with 10 bases that match TRBD2. There are 16 residues in the CDR3. Germline CDR1 and CDR2: SGDLS and YYNGEE. V was pared by 3 bases and J by 3 bases, with 7 bases of the junction left unmatched. In nucleotides, the CDR3 is TGTGCCAGCAGCGGCGAACTAGCGGGATTGACAGATACGCAGTATTTT. It is translated as CASSGELAGLTDTQYF.

Remarks on this clone: Other DNA sequences of this sample code for an identical CDR3. This rearrangement joins TRBV28 to TRBJ1-2, with TRBD1 identical over 7 bases. Germline V gene lookup returns CDR1 MDHEN and CDR2 SYDVKM. This CDR3 spans 13 amino acids. J was trimmed by 4 bases and V by 5 bases; bases with no gene match: 4. CDR3 nucleotide sequence: TGTGCCAGCAGTACGACAGGGTTCTATGGCTACACCTTC. Translation gives CASSTTGFYGYTF.

This clone appeared a few times. This rearrangement joins TRBV19 to TRBJ1-2; 7 nucleotides agree with TRBD1. With V trimmed by 5 bases and J by 1 base, 4 bases remained unmatched. Germline V gene lookup returns CDR1 LNHDA and CDR2 SQIVND (reference sequence). This CDR3 is 14 amino acids long. CDR3 loop: CASSPGTVNYGYTF. CDR3 coding DNA: TGTGCCAGTAGTCCCGGGACAGTTAACTATGGCTACACCTTC.

The V and J genes are TRBV9 and TRBJ1-3; D might be TRBD1 (5 bases). The CDR3 loop spans 15 amino acids. V was shortened by 4 bases and J by 4 bases, with 15 bases between the two germline ends. Germline values: CDR1 SGDLS, CDR2 YYNGEE. CDR3 bases: TGTGCCAGCAGCACCCGTTCGCAGGGAGGAAACACCATATATTTT. As protein: CASSTRSQGGNTIYF.

V is TRBV5-1 and J is TRBJ2-3; 9 bases fit TRBD2. V lost 5 bases, J lost 2 bases, and 21 bases stayed unmatched. Germline V lookup: CDR1 SGHRS, CDR2 YFSETQ. The CDR3 loop spans 20 amino acids. CDR3 DNA: TGCGCCAGCAGTCGGCCTAAAGCGGGGGGCCCAAGCTTTGACACAGATACGCAGTATTTT. It encodes CASSRPKAGGPSFDTDTQYF.

Here the CDR3 DNA reads TGTGCCAGCAGACGGTCAGGGGGCGTACATGGCTACACCTTC. Protein product: CASRRSGGVHGYTF. V and J are TRBV5-8 and TRBJ1-2, with 8 bases aligning to TRBD1. V lost 5 bases to trimming and J lost 6 bases; unmatched junction nucleotides: 9. The CDR3 totals 14 residues. Looked up from germline, CDR1 is SGHTS and CDR2 is YDEGEE.

The rearrangement uses TRBV3-1 (or the pseudogene TRBV3-2) and TRBJ1-1; D not certain. Looked up from germline, CDR1 is LGHDT and CDR2 is YNNKEL (reference sequence). This CDR3 has 15 amino acids. Trimming took off 1 base at V and 3 bases at J, with 12 bases between the two ends. The CDR3 DNA reads TGTGCCAGCAGCCAAGTCACGCGTTGGTACACTGAAGCTTTCTTT. It translates to CASSQVTRWYTEAFF.

This chain joins TRBV6-5 and TRBJ2-7; a weak D match, TRBD2 (6 bases). Germline V lookup: CDR1 MNHEY, CDR2 SVGAGI. The CDR3 contains 16 residues. The V and J ends lost 4 bases and 3 bases respectively, with 19 bases between them. CDR3 sequence: CASSFKSIPGVYEQYF. DNA for the CDR3: TGTGCCAGCAGTTTTAAGAGTATACCGGGAGTCTACGAGCAGTACTTC.

The CDR3 sequence is CASSPGTSWADTQYF. CDR3 in DNA: TGTGCCAGCAGCCCGGGGACTAGTTGGGCAGATACGCAGTATTTT. The V gene is TRBV7-2, the J gene TRBJ2-3, with TRBD2 matching over 8 bases. Germline CDR1 reads SGHTA; CDR2 reads FQGNSA. The CDR3 has 15 residues. V lost 5 bases to trimming and J lost 4 bases; unmatched junction nucleotides: 8. Full variable domain (outside the CDR3, taken from reference TRBV7-2 and TRBJ2-3): GAGVSQSPSNKVTEKGKDVELRCDPISGHTALYWYRQSLGQGLEFLIYFQGNSAPDKSGLPSDRFSAERTGGSVSTLTIQRTQQEDSAVYLCASSPGTSWADTQYFGPGTRLTVL.

This chain connects TRBV5-6 to TRBJ2-7, with TRBD2 matching 7 bases. The germline CDR1 and CDR2 sequences are SGHDT and YYEEEE. V trimming: 1 base; J trimming: 4 bases; junction bases outside the gene matches: 11. The CDR3 totals 16 residues. CDR3 amino acids: CASSLTKGTGGYEQYF. DNA of the CDR3: TGTGCCAGCAGCTTGACCAAAGGGACGGGGGGATACGAGCAGTACTTC.

The genes are TRBV28 and TRBJ2-7, with 11 nucleotides matching TRBD1. The CDR3 covers 15 residues. The germline gives CDR1 MDHEN, CDR2 SYDVKM. V trimming: 6 bases; J trimming: 2 bases; junction bases outside the gene matches: 6. CDR3 sequence (DNA): TGTGCCAGCAGGGGTGGGACAGGGGGACCCTACGAGCAGTACTTC. This encodes CASRGGTGGPYEQYF.